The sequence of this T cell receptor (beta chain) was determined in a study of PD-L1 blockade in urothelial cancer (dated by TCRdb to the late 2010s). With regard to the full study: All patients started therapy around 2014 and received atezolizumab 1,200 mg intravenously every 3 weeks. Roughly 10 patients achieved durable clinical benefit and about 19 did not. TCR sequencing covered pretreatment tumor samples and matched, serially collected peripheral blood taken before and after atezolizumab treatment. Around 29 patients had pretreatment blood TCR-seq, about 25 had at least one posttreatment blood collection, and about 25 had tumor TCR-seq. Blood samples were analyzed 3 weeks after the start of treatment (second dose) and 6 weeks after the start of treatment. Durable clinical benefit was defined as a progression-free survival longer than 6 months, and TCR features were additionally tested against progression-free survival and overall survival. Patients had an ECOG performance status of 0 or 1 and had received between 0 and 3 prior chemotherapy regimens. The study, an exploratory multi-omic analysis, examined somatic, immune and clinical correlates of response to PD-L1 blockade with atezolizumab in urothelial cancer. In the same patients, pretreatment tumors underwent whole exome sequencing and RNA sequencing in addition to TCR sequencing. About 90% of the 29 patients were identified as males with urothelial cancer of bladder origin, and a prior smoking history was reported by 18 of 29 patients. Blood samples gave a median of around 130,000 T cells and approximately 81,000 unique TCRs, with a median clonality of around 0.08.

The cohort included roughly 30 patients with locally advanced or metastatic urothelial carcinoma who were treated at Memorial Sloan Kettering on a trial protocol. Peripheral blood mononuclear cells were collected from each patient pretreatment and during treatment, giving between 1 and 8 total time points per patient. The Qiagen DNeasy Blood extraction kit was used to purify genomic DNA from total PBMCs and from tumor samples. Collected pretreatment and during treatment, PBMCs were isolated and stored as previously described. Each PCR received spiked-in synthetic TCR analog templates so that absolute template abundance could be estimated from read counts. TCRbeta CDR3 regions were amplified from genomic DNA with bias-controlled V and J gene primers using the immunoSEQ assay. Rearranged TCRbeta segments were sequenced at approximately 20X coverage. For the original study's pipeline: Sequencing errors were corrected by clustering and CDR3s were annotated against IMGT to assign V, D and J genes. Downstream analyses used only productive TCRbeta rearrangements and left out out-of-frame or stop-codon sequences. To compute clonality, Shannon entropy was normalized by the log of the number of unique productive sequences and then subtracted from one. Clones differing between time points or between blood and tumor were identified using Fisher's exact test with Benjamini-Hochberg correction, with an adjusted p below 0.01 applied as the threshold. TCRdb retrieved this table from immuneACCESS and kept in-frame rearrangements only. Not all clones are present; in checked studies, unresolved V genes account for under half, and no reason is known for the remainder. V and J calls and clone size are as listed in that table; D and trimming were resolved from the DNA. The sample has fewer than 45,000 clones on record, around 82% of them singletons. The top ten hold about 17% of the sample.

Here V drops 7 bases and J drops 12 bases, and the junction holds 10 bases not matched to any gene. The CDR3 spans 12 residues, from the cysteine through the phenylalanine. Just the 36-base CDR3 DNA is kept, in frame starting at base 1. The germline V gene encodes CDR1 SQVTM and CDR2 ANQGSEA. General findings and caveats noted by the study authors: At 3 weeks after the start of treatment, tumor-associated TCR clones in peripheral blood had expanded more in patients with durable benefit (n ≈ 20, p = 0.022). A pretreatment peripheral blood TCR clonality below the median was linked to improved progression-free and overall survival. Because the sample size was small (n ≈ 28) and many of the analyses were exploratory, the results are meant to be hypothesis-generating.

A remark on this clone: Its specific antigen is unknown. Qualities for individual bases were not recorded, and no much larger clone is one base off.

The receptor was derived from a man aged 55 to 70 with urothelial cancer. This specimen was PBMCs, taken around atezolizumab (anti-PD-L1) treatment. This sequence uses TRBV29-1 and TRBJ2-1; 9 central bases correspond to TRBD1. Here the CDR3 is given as CSALGQGLGQFF. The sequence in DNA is TGCAGCGCCCTCGGACAGGGGTTGGGGCAGTTCTTC.